A selection of T cell receptor beta chains follows, all from one sample in a study of T-cell memory formation after mild COVID-19. TCRdb processed the 5' RACE reads anew with MiXCR; each CDR3 protein has one entry. The sample includes around 500,000 distinct CDR3 sequences, roughly 18% of them seen just once. Sequencing input: PBMCs or a T cell subset sorted from them (not recorded which). Source of these receptors: an adult woman who had mild COVID-19 (a few samples of this study predate the infection). Cell type and time point are not known. Each CDR3 is given with its conserved first and last residue. D genes are given only for firm matches. Clone size is given for some rows only: seen once, a few or many times, or a class if the clone is expanded.

d_call	v_call	j_call	clone_size	cdr3_nt	cdr3_aa
-	TRBV21-1	TRBJ2-7	-	TGTGCCAGCAGTCCTCCGATCCCGGGACAGGGGTCCTACGAGCAGTACTTC	CASSPPIPGQGSYEQYF
-	TRBV29-1	TRBJ1-1	-	TGCAGCGTTGGAAAGGTTATGAACACTGAAGCTTTCTTT	CSVGKVMNTEAFF
-	TRBV20-1	TRBJ1-4	-	TGCAGTGCTCTTACTCCTCCAACTAATGAAAAACTGTTTTTT	CSALTPPTNEKLFF
-	TRBV4-3	TRBJ2-4	many	TGCGCCAGCAGCCATTCCCCTGCGGGGAACATTCAGTACTTC	CASSHSPAGNIQYF
-	TRBV16	TRBJ2-1	-	TGTGCCAGCAGCCAACAGGCCTCTCTAAGGAATGAGCAGTTCTTC	CASSQQASLRNEQFF
TRBD1	TRBV9	TRBJ2-2	-	TGTGCCAGCAGCGTTAGACAGGGGAACACCGGGGAGCTGTTTTTT	CASSVRQGNTGELFF
-	TRBV12-3/TRBV12-4	TRBJ2-7	few	TGTGCCAGCAGTTTAGTACTTGCGGGCGAGCAGTACTTC	CASSLVLAGEQYF
-	TRBV4-2	TRBJ1-5	few	TGTGCCAGCAGCCAAGACGAGGGTAGGAGCAATCAGCCCCAGCATTTT	CASSQDEGRSNQPQHF
TRBD2	TRBV7-9	TRBJ2-3	-	TGTGCCAGCAGCTTAATTCTAGCGGGAAGCCCAACAGATACGCAGTATTTT	CASSLILAGSPTDTQYF
-	TRBV7-6	TRBJ2-7	few	TGTGCCAGCAGCTTAACACAGGGAAGAGGCGACGAGCAGTACTTC	CASSLTQGRGDEQYF
-	TRBV29-1	TRBJ1-5	-	TGCAGCGTGACCAGGGACGCGGGCAATCAGCCCCAGCATTTT	CSVTRDAGNQPQHF
TRBD2	TRBV15	TRBJ2-1	-	TGTGCCACCGATATGACTAGCGGGAGCTCCTACAATGAGCAGTTCTTC	CATDMTSGSSYNEQFF
TRBD1	TRBV5-1	TRBJ2-1	few	TGCGCCAGCAGCTTTGGTCCGGCGAGGGGGCAGTCAAATGAGCAGTTCTTC	CASSFGPARGQSNEQFF
-	TRBV6-2/TRBV6-3	TRBJ2-7	few	TGTGCCAGCAGTACAAGAAACTCGGGAGCCTACGAGCAGTACTTC	CASSTRNSGAYEQYF
-	TRBV5-1	TRBJ1-2	-	TGCGCCAGCTTGAGGGCCGGGGGCAACCGGGATGGCTACACCTTC	CASLRAGGNRDGYTF
TRBD2	TRBV7-6	TRBJ2-3	many	TGTGCCAGCAGCGATCTAGCGGGTAGCACAGATACGCAGTATTTT	CASSDLAGSTDTQYF
TRBD2	TRBV29-1	TRBJ2-3	-	TGCAGCCTCCTGGGGGGAGGGAGCACAGATACGCAGTATTTT	CSLLGGGSTDTQYF
-	TRBV2	TRBJ1-2	-	TGTGCCAGCATCCCAGGGAGAAACTATGGCTACACCTTC	CASIPGRNYGYTF
-	TRBV12-3/TRBV12-4	TRBJ2-2	many	TGTGCCAGCAGCTATTTTTACACCGGGGAGCTGTTTTTT	CASSYFYTGELFF
-	TRBV5-5	TRBJ1-1	few	TGTGCCAGCAGCTTGGATCCCAGGGGCGACACTGAAGCTTTCTTT	CASSLDPRGDTEAFF
-	TRBV6-6	TRBJ2-7	few	TGTGCCAGCAGTTACCCAGCCGAAGAGCAGTACTTC	CASSYPAEEQYF
TRBD1	TRBV4-1	TRBJ2-7	many	TGCGCCAGCAGCCAAGAGACAGGGAGTCCCACCTACGAGCAGTACTTC	CASSQETGSPTYEQYF
-	TRBV6-2/TRBV6-3	TRBJ2-2	many	TGTGCCAGCAGCTCCCGGGACACCGGGGAGCTGTTTTTT	CASSSRDTGELFF
TRBD1	TRBV20-1	TRBJ2-7	few	TGCAGTGCTAAAGGGACAGGTCACGACGAGCAGTACTTC	CSAKGTGHDEQYF
-	TRBV24-1	TRBJ2-1	few	TGTGCCACCAGTGAGGGGGTCAGGCCAAACAATGAGCAGTTCTTC	CATSEGVRPNNEQFF
-	TRBV4-2	TRBJ1-3	few	TGTGCCAGCAGCCAAGAGAAGGTGCGGAGGACCATATATTTT	CASSQEKVRRTIYF
-	TRBV11-1	TRBJ2-5	-	TGTGCCAGCAGCTTATTCTTGGGCTCAGAGACCCAGTACTTC	CASSLFLGSETQYF
TRBD1	TRBV7-9	TRBJ1-2	few	TGTGCCAGCAGCTTTGGACAGGGCCTATTTGGCTACACCTTC	CASSFGQGLFGYTF
TRBD1	TRBV29-1	TRBJ2-7	-	TGCAGCGTTGTGGGGACAGGGTCCTACGAGCAGTACTTC	CSVVGTGSYEQYF
-	TRBV30	TRBJ2-7	-	TGTGCCCAAAAGCAGAAAGTCAGTAGCCGAGGCGAGCAGTACTTC	CAQKQKVSSRGEQYF
-	TRBV24-1	TRBJ1-6	-	TGTGCCACCAGTGATTCGGGGAGTAAGTTCCACTTT	CATSDSGSKFHF
-	TRBV7-6	TRBJ2-5	-	TGTGCCAGCAGCCGATCCGGAAATAGCCAAGAGACCCAGTACTTC	CASSRSGNSQETQYF
-	TRBV24-1	TRBJ2-7	-	TGTGCCACCAGTGATTTCGCAGGGGAGCAGTACTTC	CATSDFAGEQYF
-	TRBV11-3	TRBJ1-1	-	TGTGCCAGCAGCCAAGGCCAGGGGTCGGGCACTGAAGCTTTCTTT	CASSQGQGSGTEAFF
-	TRBV7-3	TRBJ2-1	-	TGTGCCAGCAGCCCGGGATATCCCTACAATGAGCAGTTCTTC	CASSPGYPYNEQFF
-	TRBV12-3/TRBV12-4	TRBJ2-7	once	TGTGCCAGCACTCGGACAGCACACGAGCAGTACTTC	CASTRTAHEQYF
-	TRBV12-3/TRBV12-4	TRBJ2-3	-	TGTGCCAGCAGTCCCCCTCGTTCCCCTTGGAGTAGCACAGATACGCAGTATTTT	CASSPPRSPWSSTDTQYF
-	TRBV7-7	TRBJ2-1	few	TGTGCCAGCAGCTTAGGAGGTCACAATGAGCAGTTCTTC	CASSLGGHNEQFF
TRBD2	TRBV4-2	TRBJ2-1	many	TGTGCCAGCAGCCAAGAGGTTTCCCTCTGGACTAGGGGTAATGAGCAGTTCTTC	CASSQEVSLWTRGNEQFF
-	TRBV7-8	TRBJ1-1	few	TGTGCCAGCAGCTTACGATTGGGCGAGGGCCCCATGAACACTGAAGCTTTCTTT	CASSLRLGEGPMNTEAFF